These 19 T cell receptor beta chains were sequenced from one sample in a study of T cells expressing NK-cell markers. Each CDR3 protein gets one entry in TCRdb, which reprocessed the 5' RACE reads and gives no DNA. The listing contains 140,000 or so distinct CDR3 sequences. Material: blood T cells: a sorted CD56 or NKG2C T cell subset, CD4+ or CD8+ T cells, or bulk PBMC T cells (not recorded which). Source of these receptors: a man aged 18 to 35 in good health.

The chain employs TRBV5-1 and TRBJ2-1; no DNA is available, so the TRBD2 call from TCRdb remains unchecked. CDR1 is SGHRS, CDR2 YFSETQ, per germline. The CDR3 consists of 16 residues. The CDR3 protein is CASSWLGGSGYNEQFF.

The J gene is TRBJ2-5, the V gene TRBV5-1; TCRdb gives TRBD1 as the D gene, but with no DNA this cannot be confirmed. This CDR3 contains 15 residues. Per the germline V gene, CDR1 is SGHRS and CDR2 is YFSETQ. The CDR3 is CASSFIGQSKETQYF. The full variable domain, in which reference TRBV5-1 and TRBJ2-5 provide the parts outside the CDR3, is KAGVTQTPRYLIKTRGQQVTLSCSPISGHRSVSWYQQTPGQGLQFLFEYFSETQRNKGNFPGRFSGRQFSNSRSEMNVSTLELGDSALYLCASSFIGQSKETQYFGPGTRLLVL.

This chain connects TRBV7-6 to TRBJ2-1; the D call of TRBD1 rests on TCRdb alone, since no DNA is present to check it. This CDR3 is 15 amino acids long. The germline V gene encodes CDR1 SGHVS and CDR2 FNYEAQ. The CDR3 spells CASSFQDTGYQEQFF.

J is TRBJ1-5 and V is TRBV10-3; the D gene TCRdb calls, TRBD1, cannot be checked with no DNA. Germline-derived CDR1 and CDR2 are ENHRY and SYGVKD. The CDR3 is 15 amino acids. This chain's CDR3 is CAISESDRGSEPQHF.

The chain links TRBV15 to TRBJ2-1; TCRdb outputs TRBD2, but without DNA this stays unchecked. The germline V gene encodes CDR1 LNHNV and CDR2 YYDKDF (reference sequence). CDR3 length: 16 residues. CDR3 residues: CATSPTSGVTYNEQFF. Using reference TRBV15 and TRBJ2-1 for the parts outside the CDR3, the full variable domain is DAMVIQNPRYQVTQFGKPVTLSCSQTLNHNVMYWYQQKSSQAPKLLFHYYDKDFNNEADTPDNFQSRRPNTSFCFLDIRSPGLGDTAMYLCATSPTSGVTYNEQFFGPGTRLTVL.

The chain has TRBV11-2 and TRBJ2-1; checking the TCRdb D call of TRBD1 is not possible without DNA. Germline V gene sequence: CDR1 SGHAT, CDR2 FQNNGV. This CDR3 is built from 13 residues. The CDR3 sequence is CASIATGSNEQFF.

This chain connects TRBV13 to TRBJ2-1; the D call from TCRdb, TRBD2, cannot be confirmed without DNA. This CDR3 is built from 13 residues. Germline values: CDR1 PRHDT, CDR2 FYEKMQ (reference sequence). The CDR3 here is CASSPTRNNEQFF.

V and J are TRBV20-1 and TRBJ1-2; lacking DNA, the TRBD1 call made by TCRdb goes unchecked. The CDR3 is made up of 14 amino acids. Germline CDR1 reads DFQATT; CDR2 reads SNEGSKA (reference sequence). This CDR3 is CSAREDRGTYGYTF.

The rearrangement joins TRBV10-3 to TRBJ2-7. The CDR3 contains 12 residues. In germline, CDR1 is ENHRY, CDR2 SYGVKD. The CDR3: CAALTRSYEQYF.

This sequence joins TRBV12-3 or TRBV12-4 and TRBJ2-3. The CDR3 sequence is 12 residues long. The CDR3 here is CASSLVWDTQYF.

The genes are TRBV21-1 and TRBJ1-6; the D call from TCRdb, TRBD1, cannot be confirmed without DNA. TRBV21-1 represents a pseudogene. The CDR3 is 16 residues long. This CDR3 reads CASSKWGTGGNSPLHF.

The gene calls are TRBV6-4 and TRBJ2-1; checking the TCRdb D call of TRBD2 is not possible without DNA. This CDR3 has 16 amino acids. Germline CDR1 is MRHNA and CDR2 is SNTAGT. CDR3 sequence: CASSGIAGAGEHEQFF.

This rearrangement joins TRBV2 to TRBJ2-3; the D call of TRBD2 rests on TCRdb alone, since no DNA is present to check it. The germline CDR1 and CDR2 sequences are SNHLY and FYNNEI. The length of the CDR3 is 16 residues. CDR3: CASRATSGARGDTQYF.

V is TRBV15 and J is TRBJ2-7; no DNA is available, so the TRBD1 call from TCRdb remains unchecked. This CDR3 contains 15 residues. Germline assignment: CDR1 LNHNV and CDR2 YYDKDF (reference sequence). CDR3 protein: CATSTNRQASSEQYF.

CDR3 loop: CASSEGHLNTEAFF. The J gene is TRBJ1-1, the V gene TRBV5-1; TCRdb lists TRBD1, though no DNA is available to test this call. The germline CDR1 and CDR2 sequences are SGHRS and YFSETQ. This CDR3 has 14 amino acids.

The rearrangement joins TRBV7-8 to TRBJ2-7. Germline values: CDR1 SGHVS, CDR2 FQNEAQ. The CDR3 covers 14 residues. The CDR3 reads CASSLAGTHYEQYF.

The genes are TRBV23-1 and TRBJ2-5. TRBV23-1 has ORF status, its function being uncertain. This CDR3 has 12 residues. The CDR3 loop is CASSLDQETQYF.

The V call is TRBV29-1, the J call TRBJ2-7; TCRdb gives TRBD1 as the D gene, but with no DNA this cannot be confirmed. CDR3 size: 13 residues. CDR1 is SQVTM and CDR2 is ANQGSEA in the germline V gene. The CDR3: CSARTGGAGEQYF.

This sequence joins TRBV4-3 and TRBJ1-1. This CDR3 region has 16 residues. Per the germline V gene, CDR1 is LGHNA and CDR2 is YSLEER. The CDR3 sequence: CASSQVGFGEGTEAFF.